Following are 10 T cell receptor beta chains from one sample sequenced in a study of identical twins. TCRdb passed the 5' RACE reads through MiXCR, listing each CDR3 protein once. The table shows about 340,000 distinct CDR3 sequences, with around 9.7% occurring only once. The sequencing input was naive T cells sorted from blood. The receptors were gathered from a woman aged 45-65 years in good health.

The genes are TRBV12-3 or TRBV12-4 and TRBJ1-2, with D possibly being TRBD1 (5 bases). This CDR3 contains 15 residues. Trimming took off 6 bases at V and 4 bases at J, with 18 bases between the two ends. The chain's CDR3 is CASSNPSRGGYGYTF. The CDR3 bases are TGTGCCAGCAGCAACCCGTCCCGGGGGGGCTATGGCTACACCTTC.

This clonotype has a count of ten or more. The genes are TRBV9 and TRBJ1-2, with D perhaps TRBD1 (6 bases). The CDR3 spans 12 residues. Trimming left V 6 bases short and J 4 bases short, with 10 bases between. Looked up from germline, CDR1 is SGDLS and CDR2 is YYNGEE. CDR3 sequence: CASTRGPYGYTF. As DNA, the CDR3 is TGTGCCAGCACCAGGGGCCCCTATGGCTACACCTTC. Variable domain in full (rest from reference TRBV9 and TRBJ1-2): DSGVTQTPKHLITATGQRVTLRCSPRSGDLSVYWYQQSLDQGLQFLIQYYNGEERAKGNILERFSAQQFPDLHSELNLSSLELGDSALYFCASTRGPYGYTFGSGTRLTVV.

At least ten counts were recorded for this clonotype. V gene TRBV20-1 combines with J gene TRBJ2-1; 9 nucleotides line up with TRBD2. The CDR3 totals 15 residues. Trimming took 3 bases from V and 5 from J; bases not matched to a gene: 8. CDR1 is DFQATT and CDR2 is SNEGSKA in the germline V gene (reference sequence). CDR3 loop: CSARDGGRADNEQFF. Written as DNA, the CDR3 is TGCAGTGCTAGGGACGGCGGGAGGGCCGACAATGAGCAGTTCTTC.

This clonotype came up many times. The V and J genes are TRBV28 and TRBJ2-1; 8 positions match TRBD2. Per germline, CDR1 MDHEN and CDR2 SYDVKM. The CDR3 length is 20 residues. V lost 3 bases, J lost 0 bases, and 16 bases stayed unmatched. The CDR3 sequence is CASSFVMGLVARSSYNEQFF. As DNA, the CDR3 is TGTGCCAGCAGTTTTGTAATGGGACTAGTAGCTAGAAGCTCCTACAATGAGCAGTTCTTC.

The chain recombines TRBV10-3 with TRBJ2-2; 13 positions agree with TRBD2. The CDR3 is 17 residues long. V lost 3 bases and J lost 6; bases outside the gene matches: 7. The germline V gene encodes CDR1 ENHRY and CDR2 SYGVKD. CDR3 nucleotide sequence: TGTGCCATCAGTGACGAGACTAGCGGGAGGAGGGCCGGGGAGCTGTTTTTT. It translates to CAISDETSGRRAGELFF.

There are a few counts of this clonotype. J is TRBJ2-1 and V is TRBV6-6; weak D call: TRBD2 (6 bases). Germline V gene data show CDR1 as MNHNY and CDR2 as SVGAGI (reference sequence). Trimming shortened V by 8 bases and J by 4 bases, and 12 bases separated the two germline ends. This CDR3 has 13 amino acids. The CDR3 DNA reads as TGTGCCAGCTCGGGAGAGCGATACAATGAGCAGTTCTTC. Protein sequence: CASSGERYNEQFF.

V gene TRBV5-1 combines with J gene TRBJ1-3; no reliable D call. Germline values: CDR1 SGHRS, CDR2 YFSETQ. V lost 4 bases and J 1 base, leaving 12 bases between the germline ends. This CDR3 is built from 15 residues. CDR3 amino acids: CASSLVGRSGNTIYF. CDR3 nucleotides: TGCGCCAGCAGCCTGGTGGGCCGGTCTGGAAACACCATATATTTT.

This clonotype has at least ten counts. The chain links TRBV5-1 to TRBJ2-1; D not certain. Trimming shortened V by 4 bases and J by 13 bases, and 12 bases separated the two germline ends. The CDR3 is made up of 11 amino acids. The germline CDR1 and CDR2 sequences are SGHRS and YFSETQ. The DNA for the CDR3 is TGCGCCAGCAGCGATGCGACATACCAGTTCTTC. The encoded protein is CASSDATYQFF. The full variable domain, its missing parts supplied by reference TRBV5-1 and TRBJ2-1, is KAGVTQTPRYLIKTRGQQVTLSCSPISGHRSVSWYQQTPGQGLQFLFEYFSETQRNKGNFPGRFSGRQFSNSRSEMNVSTLELGDSALYLCASSDATYQFFGPGTRLTVL.

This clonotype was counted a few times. The CDR3 reads CSARDRDRGDTEAFF. Here the CDR3 DNA reads TGCAGTGCTAGAGATAGGGACAGGGGTGACACTGAAGCTTTCTTT. The chain combines TRBV20-1 with TRBJ1-1; 10 positions match TRBD1. J was trimmed by 3 bases and V by 0 bases; bases with no gene match: 4. Germline V gene sequence: CDR1 DFQATT, CDR2 SNEGSKA (reference sequence). CDR3 length equals 15 residues.

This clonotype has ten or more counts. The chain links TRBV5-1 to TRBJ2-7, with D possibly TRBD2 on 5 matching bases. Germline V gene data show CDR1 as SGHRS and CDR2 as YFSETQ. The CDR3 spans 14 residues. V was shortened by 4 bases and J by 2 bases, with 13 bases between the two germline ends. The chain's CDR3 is CASSQKWRTYEQYV. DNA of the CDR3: TGCGCCAGCAGCCAAAAATGGAGGACCTACGAGCAGTACGTC.